These T cell receptor beta chains were read from a single sample in a study of CD8+ T cells in alopecia areata. Only in-frame clones appear in the TCRdb table, and some are missing; sequencing was by immunoSEQ multiplex PCR. The table has 120,000 to 150,000 clones, about 88% seen once. The specimen was CD8+ T cells sorted from blood, collected at week 4, from a patient treated with tofacitinib. Receptors were obtained from a human donor with alopecia areata. The CDR3 runs from the conserved cysteine through the conserved F or W. The D gene is left open where the match is weak. A clone size is listed for some rows: how often the clone was seen (once, few, many), or a class if it is expanded.

CDR3 length,clone size,J gene,V gene,D gene,CDR3 DNA,CDR3 protein
15,-,TRBJ1-5,TRBV5-6,TRBD1,TGTGCCAGCAGCCGACAGGGAACCGGCAATCAGCCCCAGCATTTT,CASSRQGTGNQPQHF
16,-,TRBJ2-1,TRBV5-6,-,TGTGCCAGCACCATCGGTGGGCGGGGACCCAACAATGAGCAGTTCTTC,CASTIGGRGPNNEQFF
15,-,TRBJ2-3,TRBV5-1,-,TGCGCCAGCAGCTTCCCAGAAGCGGGCACAGATACGCAGTATTTT,CASSFPEAGTDTQYF
16,-,TRBJ2-3,TRBV29-1,-,TGCAGCGTTGAATGGTTGGTTTTTGACTTCACAGATACGCAGTATTTT,CSVEWLVFDFTDTQYF
10,-,TRBJ2-3,TRBV25-1,-,TGTGCCAGCATTCTTGATACGCAGTATTTT,CASILDTQYF
11,-,TRBJ1-1,TRBV2,-,TGTGCCAGCAGGCAGTTCCCTGAAGCTTTCTTT,CASRQFPEAFF
16,-,TRBJ1-2,TRBV9,TRBD1,TGTGCCAGCAGCCAGTCACAGGGGTTAAAGTGGTATGGCTACACCTTC,CASSQSQGLKWYGYTF
15,-,TRBJ2-2,TRBV29-1,-,TGCAGCGCCCACCTGGGACGTTCGAACACCGGGGAGCTGTTTTTT,CSAHLGRSNTGELFF
11,-,TRBJ2-1,TRBV29-1,-,TGCAGCGTTTCTAGAAGTGATGAGCAGTTCTTC,CSVSRSDEQFF
14,-,TRBJ2-3,TRBV27,-,TGTGCCAGCAGTTTAAGCGCCCTCACAGATACGCAGTATTTT,CASSLSALTDTQYF
13,-,TRBJ2-5,TRBV7-6,-,TGTGCCAGCAGCTCGACTGGGTGGGAGACCCAGTACTTC,CASSSTGWETQYF
15,-,TRBJ2-1,TRBV7-6,-,TGTGCCAGCCAGGTGGGAGCGGCGGCGAACAATGAGCAGTTCTTC,CASQVGAAANNEQFF
14,-,TRBJ2-3,TRBV27,TRBD2,TGTGCCAGCAGTTTAGGCGGGGGGAGAGATACGCAGTATTTT,CASSLGGGRDTQYF
16,-,TRBJ1-2,TRBV11-2,TRBD1,TGTGCCAGCAGCTTAGATCGAAGGGGGCTCCCCAATGGCTACACCTTC,CASSLDRRGLPNGYTF
14,once,TRBJ2-7,TRBV6-5,-,TGTGCCAGCAGACGCTCCCTGGGCCCGTACGAGCAGTACTTC,CASRRSLGPYEQYF
15,once,TRBJ2-1,TRBV30,TRBD1,TGTGCCTGGAGTCACGGGACAGGGGGGGACAATGAGCAGTTCTTC,CAWSHGTGGDNEQFF
14,-,TRBJ2-1,TRBV27,TRBD2,TGTGCCATCGCTAGCGGGCAAGGGTACAATGAGCAGTTCTTC,CAIASGQGYNEQFF
15,-,TRBJ1-2,TRBV5-1,TRBD1,TGCGCCAGCACCTTGGGACAGGGGGGCCTCTATGGCTACACCTTC,CASTLGQGGLYGYTF
12,-,TRBJ1-1,TRBV29-1,-,TGCAGCGTCACGGACAGAAACACTGAAGCTTTCTTT,CSVTDRNTEAFF
13,-,TRBJ2-7,TRBV30,-,TGTGCCTGGAGTGTACGAGGCCCCAACGAGCAGTACTTC,CAWSVRGPNEQYF
13,once,TRBJ2-2,TRBV11-3,-,TGTGCCAGCAGCGGCGGAGTGGGTGGGGAGCTGTTTTTT,CASSGGVGGELFF
13,-,TRBJ2-7,TRBV7-6,-,TGTGCCAGCAGCTTAGAAGGTGGCTACGAGCAGTACTTC,CASSLEGGYEQYF
14,once,TRBJ1-1,TRBV29-1,-,TGCAGCGTTGAATGGGGGGAGATGAACACTGAAGCTTTCTTT,CSVEWGEMNTEAFF
16,-,TRBJ2-3,TRBV19,TRBD2,TGTGCCAGTAGTATGCTAGCGGGGACCTACACAGATACGCAGTATTTT,CASSMLAGTYTDTQYF
15,-,TRBJ2-7,TRBV19,-,TGTGCCAGTAGTATAAGTTTGGAATCGTACTACGAGCAGTACTTC,CASSISLESYYEQYF
16,-,TRBJ2-3,TRBV19,TRBD1,TGTGCCAGTAGTATTGCGGGACAGGGGGCGATAGATACGCAGTATTTT,CASSIAGQGAIDTQYF
15,once,TRBJ2-7,TRBV4-1,TRBD1,TGCGCCAGCAGCCACTCCGGGACAGGGGGATACGAGCAGTACTTC,CASSHSGTGGYEQYF
17,-,TRBJ1-6,TRBV7-2,-,TGTGCCAGCAGCTTAGTTGGTGGGAGACAGTATAATTCACCCCTCCACTTT,CASSLVGGRQYNSPLHF
13,-,TRBJ2-7,TRBV7-9,-,TGTGCCAGCAGCTATGACAGAGCCTACGAGCAGTACTTC,CASSYDRAYEQYF
15,-,TRBJ1-1,TRBV29-1,-,TGCAGCGTTGAGGAGGCGGGGACGTATAACACTGAAGCTTTCTTT,CSVEEAGTYNTEAFF
16,-,TRBJ2-5,TRBV5-1,-,TGCGCCAGCAGCGACGTGGAGACAGAATTACAAGAGACCCAGTACTTC,CASSDVETELQETQYF
17,-,TRBJ2-1,TRBV27,TRBD2,TGTGCCAGCAGTCCCGGGACTAGCGGAGGGCCTCGGCGGGAGCAGTTCTTC,CASSPGTSGGPRREQFF
15,-,TRBJ2-7,TRBV27,TRBD2,TGTGCCAGCAGTCTCTCGGGACTAGCAGTCTACGAGCAGTACTTC,CASSLSGLAVYEQYF
15,-,TRBJ2-2,TRBV5-4,-,TGTGCCAGCAGCTGGGTAGGCTTGAACACCGGGGAGCTGTTTTTT,CASSWVGLNTGELFF
15,-,TRBJ1-5,TRBV7-2,TRBD1,TGTGCCAGCAGTTTCGCGGACAGGTACAATCAGCCCCAGCATTTT,CASSFADRYNQPQHF
16,-,TRBJ2-3,TRBV11-2,-,TGTGCCAGCAGCTCCCTCCGACGGGGGCCCACAGATACGCAGTATTTT,CASSSLRRGPTDTQYF
15,-,TRBJ2-3,TRBV18,TRBD2,TGTGCCAGCTCCCAAAGCGGGGGCTTCACAGATACGCAGTATTTT,CASSQSGGFTDTQYF
15,-,TRBJ2-3,TRBV5-1,-,TGCGCCACGATGGAGACAGGATATAGCACAGATACGCAGTATTTT,CATMETGYSTDTQYF
15,once,TRBJ2-5,TRBV19,-,TGTGCCAGTAGTATCGGGCTCCGGCCACAAGAGACCCAGTACTTC,CASSIGLRPQETQYF
14,-,TRBJ1-1,TRBV7-3,-,TGTGCCAGCAGCTTAATGGGGCTGAACACTGAAGCTTTCTTT,CASSLMGLNTEAFF
15,-,TRBJ2-5,TRBV4-1,-,TGCGCCAGCAGCCAAGAAGGCGGGGTAGGGGAGACCCAGTACTTC,CASSQEGGVGETQYF